This T cell receptor (beta chain) emerged from a study of CD8+ T cells in alopecia areata. The overall study: The share of scalp area affected provided the severity score for treated patients.

RNA extraction and reverse transcription yielded cDNA as sequencing template. The protocol was immunoSEQ multiplex PCR, while the TCRdb copy is restricted to in-frame clones and leaves out a portion. The data contain 270,000 or so clones, about 62% of them singletons. Documented treatment: oral pan-JAK inhibitor, 5-10 mg twice daily. The CDR3 extends over 12 amino acids. Per the germline V gene, CDR1 is GTSNPN and CDR2 is SVGIG (reference sequence). Trimming took off 0 bases at V and 7 bases at J, with 9 bases between the two ends. The V call is TRBV30, the J call TRBJ1-1; no clear D. Sequences were derived from CD4+ T cells sorted from blood, sampled at week 24, from a patient treated with tofacitinib. The origin of this receptor is a human donor with alopecia areata. CDR3 region: CAWSVVRFEAFF. The CDR3 DNA reads TGTGCCTGGAGTGTGGTTCGTTTTGAAGCTTTCTTT.